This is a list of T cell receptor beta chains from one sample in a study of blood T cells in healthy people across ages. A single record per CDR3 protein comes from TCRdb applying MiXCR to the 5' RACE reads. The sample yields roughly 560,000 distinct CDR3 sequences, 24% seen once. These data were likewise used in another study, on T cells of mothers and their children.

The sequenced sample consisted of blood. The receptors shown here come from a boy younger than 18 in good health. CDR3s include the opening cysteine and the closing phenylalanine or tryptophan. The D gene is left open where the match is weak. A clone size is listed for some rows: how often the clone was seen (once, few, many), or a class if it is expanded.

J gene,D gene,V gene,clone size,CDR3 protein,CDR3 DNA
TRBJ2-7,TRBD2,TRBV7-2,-,CASSLTLVIAGPRDEQYF,TGTGCCAGCAGCTTAACGTTAGTCATAGCGGGACCACGGGACGAGCAGTACTTC
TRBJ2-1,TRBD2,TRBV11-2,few,CASSPGLAGGSYNEQFF,TGTGCCAGCAGCCCGGGACTAGCGGGAGGCTCCTACAATGAGCAGTTCTTC
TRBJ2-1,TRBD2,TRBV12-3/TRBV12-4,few,CASSSTSGPHNEQFF,TGTGCCAGCAGTAGTACTAGCGGTCCCCACAATGAGCAGTTCTTC
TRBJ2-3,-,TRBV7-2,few,CASSPVTTGDWARYF,TGTGCCAGCAGCCCCGTTACGACCGGGGATTGGGCGAGGTATTTT
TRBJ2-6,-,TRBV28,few,CASSLGPTASGANVLTF,TGTGCCAGCAGTTTGGGCCCAACTGCCTCTGGGGCCAACGTCCTGACTTTC
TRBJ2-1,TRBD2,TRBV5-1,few,CARIPGLAGGPPNEQFF,TGCGCCAGGATCCCGGGACTAGCGGGAGGGCCCCCCAATGAGCAGTTCTTC
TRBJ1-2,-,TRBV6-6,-,CASSHYDQGPNYGYTF,TGTGCCAGCAGTCACTACGACCAGGGCCCTAACTATGGCTACACCTTC
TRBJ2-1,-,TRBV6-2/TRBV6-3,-,CASPVYNEQFF,TGTGCCAGCCCGGTTTACAATGAGCAGTTCTTC
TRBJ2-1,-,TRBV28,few,CVCSGNNEQFF,TGTGTCTGCTCGGGAAACAATGAGCAGTTCTTC
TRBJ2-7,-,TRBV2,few,CASRADSYEQYF,TGTGCCAGCAGGGCGGACTCCTACGAGCAGTACTTC
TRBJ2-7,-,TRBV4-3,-,CASSQDYERGRLSEQYF,TGCGCCAGCAGCCAAGATTATGAGAGAGGGCGGCTATCCGAGCAGTACTTC
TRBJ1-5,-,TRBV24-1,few,CAKRNNSPDGNQPQHF,TGTGCCAAACGGAATAATTCACCCGATGGGAATCAGCCCCAGCATTTT
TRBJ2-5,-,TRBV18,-,CASSPGDTQGKTQYF,TGTGCCAGCTCACCCGGCGACACCCAGGGGAAGACCCAGTACTTC
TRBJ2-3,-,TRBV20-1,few,CSAGSYSKSSDTQYF,TGCAGTGCTGGCAGTTATAGTAAATCCTCAGATACGCAGTATTTT
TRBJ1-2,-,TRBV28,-,CASSFLGGSYGYTF,TGTGCCAGCAGTTTTCTGGGAGGGTCCTATGGCTACACCTTC
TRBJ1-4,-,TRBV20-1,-,CSVQGSAGRTITDEKLFF,TGCAGTGTTCAAGGGAGCGCGGGGCGGACTATTACAGATGAAAAACTGTTTTTT
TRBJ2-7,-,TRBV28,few,CASSSTPEQYF,TGTGCCAGCAGTTCCACACCCGAGCAGTACTTC
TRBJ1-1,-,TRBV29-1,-,CSVEDRTFKDEAFF,TGCAGCGTTGAAGATCGGACCTTTAAGGATGAAGCTTTCTTT
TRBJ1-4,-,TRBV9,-,CASSVADEKLFF,TGTGCCAGCAGCGTAGCCGATGAAAAACTGTTTTTT
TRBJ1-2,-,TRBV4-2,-,CASSQASAYRDYGYTF,TGTGCCAGCAGCCAAGCTTCGGCGTACCGGGATTATGGCTACACCTTC
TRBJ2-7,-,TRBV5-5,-,CASRIDMGEQYF,TGTGCCAGCAGAATTGACATGGGCGAGCAGTACTTC
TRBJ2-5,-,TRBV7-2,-,CASSKNRATGETQYF,TGTGCCAGCAGCAAGAACAGGGCCACCGGTGAGACCCAGTACTTC
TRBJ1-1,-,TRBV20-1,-,CSAVASGIEAFF,TGCAGTGCGGTAGCCTCAGGGATTGAAGCTTTCTTT
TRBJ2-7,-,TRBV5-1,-,CASSLARPSYEQYF,TGCGCCAGCAGCTTGGCCAGGCCTTCCTACGAGCAGTACTTC
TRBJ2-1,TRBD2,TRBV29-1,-,CSVKGLAGSSYNEQFF,TGCAGCGTTAAGGGACTAGCGGGGTCCTCCTACAATGAGCAGTTCTTC
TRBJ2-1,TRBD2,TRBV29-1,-,CSVAGLDDYNEQFF,TGCAGCGTTGCAGGACTAGACGACTACAATGAGCAGTTCTTC
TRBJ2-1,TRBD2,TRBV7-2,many,CASSLDWTRGNEQFF,TGTGCCAGCAGCTTAGATTGGACTAGAGGGAATGAGCAGTTCTTC
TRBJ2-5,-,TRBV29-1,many,CSVDSGVQETQYF,TGCAGCGTTGATTCTGGTGTGCAAGAGACCCAGTACTTC
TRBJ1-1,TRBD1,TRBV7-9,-,CASSLGQEVRNTEAFF,TGTGCCAGCAGCTTGGGACAGGAGGTTAGGAACACTGAAGCTTTCTTT
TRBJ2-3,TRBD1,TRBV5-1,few,CASSFQGDRTDTQYF,TGCGCCAGCAGCTTTCAGGGGGACCGCACAGATACGCAGTATTTT
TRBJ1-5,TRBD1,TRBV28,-,CASSSGGRYSNQPQHF,TGTGCCAGCAGTTCAGGGGGGCGGTATAGCAATCAGCCCCAGCATTTT
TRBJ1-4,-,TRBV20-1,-,CSARDVGKEKLFF,TGCAGTGCCCGGGACGTCGGAAAAGAAAAACTGTTTTTT
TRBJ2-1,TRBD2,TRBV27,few,CASSRAPGEGNEQFF,TGTGCCAGCAGTCGGGCACCGGGGGAGGGTAATGAGCAGTTCTTC
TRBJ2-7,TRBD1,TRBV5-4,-,CASSLLGGGHEQYF,TGTGCCAGCAGCTTGTTAGGGGGCGGGCACGAGCAGTACTTC
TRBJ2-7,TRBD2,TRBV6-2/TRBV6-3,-,CASSYGLAGGPEAEQYF,TGTGCCAGCAGTTACGGTCTAGCGGGAGGGCCTGAAGCCGAGCAGTACTTC
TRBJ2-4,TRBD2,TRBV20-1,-,CSASSGRDLHIQYF,TGCAGTGCTAGTAGCGGGAGGGACCTACACATTCAGTACTTC
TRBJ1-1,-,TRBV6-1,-,CASTIRPLNTEAFF,TGTGCCAGCACCATAAGGCCGTTGAACACTGAAGCTTTCTTT
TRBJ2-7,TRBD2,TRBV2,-,CASSELAGSEQYF,TGTGCCAGCAGTGAACTAGCGGGGAGCGAGCAGTACTTC
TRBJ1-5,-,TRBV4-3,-,CASSFTRQSNQPQHF,TGCGCCAGCAGCTTCACACGACAGAGCAATCAGCCCCAGCATTTT
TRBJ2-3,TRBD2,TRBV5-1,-,CASSVAGGSTDTQYF,TGCGCCAGCAGCGTAGCGGGGGGGAGCACAGATACGCAGTATTTT
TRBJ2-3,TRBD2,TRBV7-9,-,CASSPRTGLAESTDTQYF,TGTGCCAGCAGCCCTAGGACCGGACTAGCGGAGAGCACAGATACGCAGTATTTT
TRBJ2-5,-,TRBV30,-,CACLPGFGETQYF,TGTGCCTGCCTACCGGGGTTCGGAGAGACCCAGTACTTC
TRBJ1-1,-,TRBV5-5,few,CASSLTEMNTEAFF,TGTGCCAGCAGCTTGACAGAGATGAACACTGAAGCTTTCTTT
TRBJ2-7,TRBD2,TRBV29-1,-,CSTGGLGGEQYF,TGCAGCACGGGGGGTCTTGGTGGCGAGCAGTACTTC
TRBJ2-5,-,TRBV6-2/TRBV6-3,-,CASTQIGQQETQYF,TGTGCCAGCACCCAAATAGGACAGCAAGAGACCCAGTACTTC
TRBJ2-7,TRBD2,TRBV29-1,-,CSATSGRAYEQYF,TGCAGCGCGACTAGCGGGAGGGCATACGAGCAGTACTTC
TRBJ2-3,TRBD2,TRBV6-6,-,CASSAPSGGSTDTQYF,TGTGCCAGCAGTGCCCCTAGCGGGGGAAGCACAGATACGCAGTATTTT
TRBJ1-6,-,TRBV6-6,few,CASSYSGDSDNSPLHF,TGTGCCAGCAGTTACTCGGGGGATTCGGATAATTCACCCCTCCACTTT
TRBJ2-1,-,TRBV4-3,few,CASSHAQGPESYNEQFF,TGCGCCAGCAGCCATGCACAGGGTCCCGAAAGTTACAATGAGCAGTTCTTC
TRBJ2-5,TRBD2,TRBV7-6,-,CASSLGAGGLQETQYF,TGTGCCAGCAGCTTAGGAGCGGGGGGGCTTCAAGAGACCCAGTACTTC